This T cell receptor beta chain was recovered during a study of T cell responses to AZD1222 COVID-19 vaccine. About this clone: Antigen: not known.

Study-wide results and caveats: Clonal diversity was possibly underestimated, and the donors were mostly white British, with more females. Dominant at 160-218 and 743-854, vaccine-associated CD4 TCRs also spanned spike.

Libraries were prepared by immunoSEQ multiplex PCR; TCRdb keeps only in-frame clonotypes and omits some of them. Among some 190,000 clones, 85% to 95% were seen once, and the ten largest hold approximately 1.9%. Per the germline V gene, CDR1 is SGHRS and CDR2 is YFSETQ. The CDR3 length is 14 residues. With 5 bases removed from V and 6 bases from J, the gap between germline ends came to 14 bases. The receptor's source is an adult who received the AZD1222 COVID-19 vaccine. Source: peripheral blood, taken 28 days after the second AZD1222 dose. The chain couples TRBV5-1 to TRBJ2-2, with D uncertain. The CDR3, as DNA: TGCGCCAGCAGTCCTAAACCCGGACCCGGGGAGCTGTTTTTT. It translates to CASSPKPGPGELFF. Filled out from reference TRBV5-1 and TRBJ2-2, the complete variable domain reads KAGVTQTPRYLIKTRGQQVTLSCSPISGHRSVSWYQQTPGQGLQFLFEYFSETQRNKGNFPGRFSGRQFSNSRSEMNVSTLELGDSALYLCASSPKPGPGELFFGEGSRLTVL.